Presented here are 14 T cell receptor beta chains from one specimen sequenced in a study of T cells after yellow fever vaccination. TCRdb ran MiXCR on the 5' RACE reads and lists one entry per CDR3 protein. The sample records approximately 610,000 distinct CDR3 sequences, approximately 16% being singletons. Sequencing was performed on PBMCs, taken 5 days after the first yellow fever vaccination. The origin of the receptors is a man aged 18-30 years who received the YFV17D yellow fever vaccine.

This clonotype has ten or more counts. The chain recombines TRBV5-1 with TRBJ1-2, with a possible D match to TRBD1 (5 bases). The CDR3 runs to 16 residues. Trimming removed 1 base at V and 3 bases at J, with 16 bases between. The germline V gene has CDR1 SGHRS and CDR2 YFSETQ. The CDR3 nucleotides read TGCGCCAGCAGCTTGTCCCCCGGGGCTTCCTACTATGGCTACACCTTC. Translating gives CASSLSPGASYYGYTF.

This clonotype was picked up a small number of times. The rearrangement joins TRBV4-2 to TRBJ2-7; D remains ambiguous. Germline loops: CDR1 LGHNA, CDR2 YNFKEQ. This CDR3 is built from 15 residues. Trimming removed 1 base at V and 4 bases at J, with 14 bases between. Here the CDR3 DNA reads TGTGCCAGCAGCCAAGGTCAGCTGTCGACATACGAGCAGTACTTC. Protein: CASSQGQLSTYEQYF.

The chain employs TRBV6-5 and TRBJ2-1; D possibly corresponds to TRBD1 (6 bases). The length of the CDR3 is 13 residues. Trimming shortened V by 6 bases and J by 6 bases, and 12 bases separated the two germline ends. Germline CDR1 is MNHEY and CDR2 is SVGAGI. The CDR3 reads CASSLTGINEQFF. The CDR3 region has the DNA TGTGCCAGCAGCCTTACAGGGATCAATGAGCAGTTCTTC.

The V call is TRBV6-5, the J call TRBJ1-2; D is possibly TRBD1 (6 bases). Per germline, CDR1 MNHEY and CDR2 SVGAGI. The CDR3 is 15 residues long. The V gene lost 0 bases and the J gene lost 2 bases, with 10 bases spanning the gap. Written as DNA, the CDR3 is TGTGCCAGCAGTTACTCGGGGGCGCTGAACTATGGCTACACCTTC. Amino acids: CASSYSGALNYGYTF.

This clonotype was seen only a few times. This chain uses TRBV5-5 with TRBJ2-1, with D perhaps TRBD1 (6 bases). Trimming took off 1 base at V and 12 bases at J, with 17 bases between the two ends. The length of the CDR3 is 14 residues. Germline V CDR1 and CDR2: SGHKS, YYEKEE (reference sequence). The CDR3 DNA sequence: TGTGCCAGCAGCTTGCTCACAGGGCAGCTGGGGCAGTTCTTC. Its translation: CASSLLTGQLGQFF. Complete variable domain (other parts from reference TRBV5-5 and TRBJ2-1): DAGVTQSPTHLIKTRGQQVTLRCSPISGHKSVSWYQQVLGQGPQFIFQYYEKEERGRGNFPDRFSARQFPNYSSELNVNALLLGDSALYLCASSLLTGQLGQFFGPGTRLTVL.

This clonotype has only a few counts. V and J are TRBV20-1 and TRBJ1-4; 11 positions agree with TRBD1. The CDR3 consists of 12 residues. V was pared by 6 bases and J by 8 bases, with 2 bases of the junction left unmatched. Germline CDR1 is DFQATT and CDR2 is SNEGSKA (reference sequence). The CDR3: CSAGDRGEKLFF. Here the CDR3 DNA reads TGCAGTGCCGGGGACAGGGGGGAAAAACTGTTTTTT.

This chain uses TRBV9 with TRBJ1-6; the match to TRBD1 covers 8 bases. The germline gives CDR1 SGDLS, CDR2 YYNGEE. With 0 bases clipped from V and 9 bases from J, the junction kept 8 bases outside the gene matches. The CDR3 consists of 16 residues. The CDR3, as DNA: TGTGCCAGCAGCGTAGGAGCAGGGGGCATCAGTTCACCCCTCCACTTT. The encoded protein is CASSVGAGGISSPLHF.

This clonotype came up a few times. This chain joins TRBV6-2 or TRBV6-3 and TRBJ1-5; the D gene is possibly TRBD1 (6 bases). The germline CDR1 and CDR2 sequences are MNHEY and SVGEGT. Trimming shortened V by 8 bases and J by 10 bases, and 24 bases separated the two germline ends. The CDR3 has 15 amino acids. The CDR3 reads CASGRGVRIISPQHF. In nucleotides, the CDR3 is TGTGCCAGCGGTAGGGGGGTCCGGATCATCTCCCCCCAGCATTTT.

This clonotype has just a few counts. This chain uses TRBV7-6 with TRBJ1-2, with D maybe TRBD1 (5 bases). The germline V and J ends were trimmed by 4 bases and 1 base, with 10 bases remaining between them. Germline lookup yields CDR1 SGHVS and CDR2 FNYEAQ. This CDR3 comprises 14 residues. CDR3 loop: CASSSLTDNYGYTF. CDR3 bases: TGTGCCAGCAGCTCCCTGACAGATAACTATGGCTACACCTTC.

The chain employs TRBV20-1 and TRBJ2-3; possible D gene TRBD1, 6 bases. This CDR3 spans 13 amino acids. The V gene's germline CDR1 is DFQATT and CDR2 SNEGSKA (reference sequence). Trimming took off 5 bases at V and 1 base at J, with 10 bases between the two ends. The CDR3 coding sequence is TGCAGTGCTCATGAGGGGGGCACAGATACGCAGTATTTT. Amino acid sequence: CSAHEGGTDTQYF.

This clonotype was seen only a few times. This chain links TRBV5-1 with TRBJ2-5; TRBD2 aligns across 10 bases. Germline values: CDR1 SGHRS, CDR2 YFSETQ. Trimming cost V 6 bases and J 5 bases; bases outside gene matches: 4. The CDR3 runs to 13 residues. The CDR3 nucleotides are TGCGCCAGCATCCGGACTAGCGGCGAGACCCAGTACTTC. Amino acid sequence: CASIRTSGETQYF.

The rearrangement links TRBV11-2 to TRBJ2-6; possibly TRBD1 for D (5 bases). The CDR3 sequence is 18 residues long. Germline loops: CDR1 SGHAT, CDR2 FQNNGV. The V end was cut by 5 bases, the J end by 0 bases, with 17 bases between. DNA of the CDR3: TGTGCCAGCAGCGTAGGTCTACAGGCCGGCTCTGGGGCCAACGTCCTGACTTTC. It is translated as CASSVGLQAGSGANVLTF.

The V and J genes are TRBV7-8 and TRBJ2-1, with 7 bases that match TRBD2. This CDR3 comprises 14 residues. J lost 10 bases, V lost 11 bases, and 17 bases had no gene match. Germline lookup yields CDR1 SGHVS and CDR2 FQNEAQ. The CDR3 DNA reads TGTGCCGGCGGGGGTTCGGGCCCCGTAGGCGAGCAGTTCTTC. Translating it yields CAGGGSGPVGEQFF.

The V and J genes are TRBV3-1 and TRBJ2-1, with D tentatively TRBD2 (6 bases). Trimming stripped 4 bases from V and 0 bases from J, with 13 bases between. In germline, CDR1 is LGHDT, CDR2 YNNKEL (reference sequence). The CDR3 runs to 16 residues. CDR3 nucleotide sequence: TGTGCCAGCAGCCGTGTTGCGGGGCGCTCCTACAATGAGCAGTTCTTC. It translates to CASSRVAGRSYNEQFF.